This T cell receptor beta chain was observed in a study of cytotoxic CD8 clonotypes in ibrutinib-treated CLL. As for the study in general: Included were 11 to 12 relapsed/refractory and about 15 treatment-naive patients, of whom some 17 were IGHV unmutated.

Only in-frame clones appear in the TCRdb table, and some are missing; sequencing was by immunoSEQ multiplex PCR. This table has under 300,000 clones, around 76% appearing once. For TCR beta libraries, approximately 2 micrograms of genomic DNA were obtained from cryopreserved PBMCs. V was cut by 1 base and J by 6 bases, with 9 bases left in between. This CDR3 is built from 13 residues. Looked up from germline, CDR1 is SGHVS and CDR2 is FNYEAQ. The starting material was PBMCs, obtained at disease progression, from a patient treated with ibrutinib. The clonotype comes from a human donor with chronic lymphocytic leukemia. The chain uses TRBV7-6 and TRBJ1-2, with D perhaps TRBD1 (5 bases). The CDR3 DNA follows: TGTGCCAGCAGCTTAGGGATGACAGATGGCTACACCTTC. It codes for CASSLGMTDGYTF.